This T cell receptor (beta chain) was profiled in a study of Tregs in tolerant kidney transplant recipients. Study-wide results and caveats: The most relevant donor-specific Treg TCRbeta repertoire apparently came from expansion with activated donor B cells. Validation in larger populations is needed because few patients were studied.

Unstimulated Tregs (CD4+CD25+CD127-) and CD4+CD25- non-Tregs were sorted from PBMCs. For this clone: Antigen specificity is unknown.

This CDR3 comprises 17 residues. Losses at the gene ends were 5 bases for V and 0 bases for J; bases not matched to a gene: 12. Germline CDR1 and CDR2: SGHAT and FQNNGV. Here immunoSEQ multiplex PCR was the method, and the copy in TCRdb shows in-frame clones only, minus some. The table lists some 60,000 clones, around four fifths of them singletons. The source material was CD4+ T cells from blood. J is TRBJ1-2 and V is TRBV11-2, with 7 bases identical to TRBD1. The sequence came from a human donor in good health. CDR3 DNA: TGTGCCAGCAGCACCTACCAGACAGGGAGATCTAACTATGGCTACACCTTC. Protein: CASSTYQTGRSNYGYTF.